Presented here are 10 T cell receptor beta chains from one specimen sequenced in a study of early T cells in non-severe SARS-CoV-2 infection listed by TCRdb under 2021. Library preparation was by 5' RACE. Sequenced on a NextSeq 500. TCRdb itself trimmed the public reads at Q25 with fastp, ran MiXCR and retained productive beta chains. Rows with one shared CDR3 protein collapse into an entry with the most common genes and DNA. For this sample the table gives 35,000 to 40,000 distinct CDR3 sequences, of which under 5% were detected only once. The ten largest make up more than 8% of the sample. Sequences were obtained from whole blood. These receptors all come from an adult who was a healthcare worker with PCR-confirmed SARS-CoV-2 infection or an uninfected control (not recorded which).

This clonotype was detected a few times. CDR3 sequence reads: CSARLVLSETQYF. The CDR3 nucleotides are TGCAGTGCTAGACTAGTGCTGTCGGAGACCCAGTACTTC. The gene calls are TRBV20-1 and TRBJ2-5; D not certain. The V gene lost 2 bases and the J gene lost 5 bases, with 12 bases spanning the gap. This CDR3 region has 13 residues. Germline lookup yields CDR1 DFQATT and CDR2 SNEGSKA (reference sequence).

This clonotype has a handful of counts. The V gene is TRBV7-9, the J gene TRBJ2-7; D is undetermined. Germline V lookup: CDR1 SEHNR, CDR2 FQNEAQ (reference sequence). The CDR3 sequence is 13 residues long. V was pared by 4 bases and J by 3 bases, with 10 bases between. CDR3 sequence (DNA): TGTGCCAGCAGCTCTAGTCTACACTACGAGCAGTACTTC. Its translation is CASSSSLHYEQYF.

This clonotype was counted at least ten times. V usage is TRBV11-2 and J usage is TRBJ2-1; 8 positions match TRBD2. Germline values: CDR1 SGHAT, CDR2 FQNNGV. Losses at the gene ends were 0 bases for V and 0 bases for J; bases not matched to a gene: 10. This CDR3 has 19 amino acids. The CDR3 loop is CASSLDSGVGLASYNEQFF. The CDR3 DNA reads as TGTGCCAGCAGCTTAGATAGCGGGGTTGGTTTGGCCTCCTACAATGAGCAGTTCTTC.

This clonotype was picked up a small number of times. The genes are TRBV7-2 and TRBJ2-5, with 8 bases fitting TRBD2. The CDR3 extends over 14 amino acids. V shed 1 base and J 4 bases; nucleotides not matched to a gene: 2. The germline V gene has CDR1 SGHTA and CDR2 FQGNSA. The CDR3 sequence is CASSLVAGGETQYF. The CDR3 nucleotides are TGTGCCAGCAGCTTAGTGGCGGGGGGAGAGACCCAGTACTTC.

This clonotype was recorded at least ten times. The rearrangement uses TRBV9 and TRBJ2-7, with D unresolved. Germline CDR1 is SGDLS and CDR2 is YYNGEE. The V gene lost 0 bases and the J gene lost 3 bases, with 4 bases spanning the gap. The CDR3 has 12 amino acids. As DNA, the CDR3 is TGTGCCAGCAGCGTAGGGATCTACGAGCAGTACGTC. Protein product: CASSVGIYEQYV.

This chain connects TRBV6-5 to TRBJ2-2; tentatively, D is TRBD2 (5 bases). Per the germline V gene, CDR1 is MNHEY and CDR2 is SVGAGI. The CDR3 sequence is 15 residues long. V was cut by 4 bases and J by 4 bases, with 13 bases left in between. CDR3 in DNA: TGTGCCAGCAGTTCCGGGATTCGAGGCACCGGGGAGCTGTTTTTT. Its translation: CASSSGIRGTGELFF.

This clonotype was counted ten times or more. The J gene is TRBJ2-3, the V gene TRBV2, with D possibly TRBD2 on 5 matching bases. Trimming removed 1 base at V and 2 bases at J, with 19 bases between. The germline V gene encodes CDR1 SNHLY and CDR2 FYNNEI. The CDR3 extends over 18 amino acids. CDR3 residues: CASSEVRGGRGNTDTQYF. CDR3 bases: TGTGCCAGCAGTGAAGTTCGGGGTGGACGGGGAAACACAGATACGCAGTATTTT.

Ten or more counts support this clonotype. The chain joins TRBV6-4 to TRBJ2-3; possibly TRBD2 for D (6 bases). Between the trimmed V and J ends, which lost 2 bases and 2 bases, there was a span of 11 bases. The CDR3 is 15 residues long. CDR1 is MRHNA, CDR2 SNTAGT, per germline. CDR3 nucleotide sequence: TGTGCCAGCAGTGACACTAGCAGCATCACAGATACGCAGTATTTT. Residues: CASSDTSSITDTQYF.

The table lists this clonotype with many counts. The CDR3 loop reads CSVSHPTSGRARNTGELFF. The CDR3, as DNA: TGCAGCGTTTCTCATCCCACTAGCGGGAGGGCGCGGAACACCGGGGAGCTGTTTTTT. This chain joins TRBV29-1 and TRBJ2-2; the match to TRBD2 covers 13 bases. The J segment lost 1 base and the V segment lost 5 bases, leaving 13 bases of the junction unmatched. The germline V gene encodes CDR1 SQVTM and CDR2 ANQGSEA. The CDR3 has 19 amino acids.

This clonotype was seen a handful of times. The chain joins TRBV24-1 to TRBJ2-4; 7 nucleotides line up with TRBD1. CDR1 is KGHDR, CDR2 SFDVKD, per germline. The CDR3 is made up of 16 amino acids. V gave up 4 bases and J gave up 2 bases; unmatched junction bases: 7. The CDR3 nucleotides read TGTGCCACCAGTGAGGCGACAGGGAAAACCAAAAACATTCAGTACTTC. Residues: CATSEATGKTKNIQYF.